This paragraph covers one TCR beta chain sequence. These data originate in a study of blood T cell repertoires in COVID-19. Study context: Sources were T cells, B-cell-depleted T cells, or PBMCs; the material itself was cDNA or gDNA.

Only in-frame clones appear in the TCRdb table, and some are missing; sequencing was by immunoSEQ multiplex PCR. The sample shows 120,000 to 150,000 clones, approximately 85% of them seen only once. Germline-derived CDR1 and CDR2 are MNHEY and SMNVEV (reference sequence). The CDR3 length is 18 residues. V shed 0 bases and J 2 bases; nucleotides not matched to a gene: 9. The sample consisted of peripheral blood. The TCR sequence derives from a human donor with acute or convalescent COVID-19. The donor label of this sample is uncertain. V is TRBV27 and J is TRBJ2-3; the match to TRBD2 covers 9 bases. CDR3 in DNA: TGTGCCAGCAGTTTATCGAATTCGGCTAGCGGGGTCACAGATACGCAGTATTTT. The encoded protein is CASSLSNSASGVTDTQYF.